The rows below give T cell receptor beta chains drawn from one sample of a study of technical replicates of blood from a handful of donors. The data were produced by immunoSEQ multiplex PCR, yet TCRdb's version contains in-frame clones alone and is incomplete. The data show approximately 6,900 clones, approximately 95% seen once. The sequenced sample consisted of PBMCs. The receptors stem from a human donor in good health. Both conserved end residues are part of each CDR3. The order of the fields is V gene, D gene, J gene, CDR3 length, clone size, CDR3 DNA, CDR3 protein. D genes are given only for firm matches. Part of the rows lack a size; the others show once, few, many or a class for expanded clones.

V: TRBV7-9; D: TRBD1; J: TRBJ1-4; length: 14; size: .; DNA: TGTGCCAGCAGCCTTAGGGGGCTTGGTGAAAAACTGTTTTTT; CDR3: CASSLRGLGEKLFF
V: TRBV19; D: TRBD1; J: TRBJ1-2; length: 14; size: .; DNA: TGTGCCAGTAGTTCTGGACAGGGGAGCTATGGCTACACCTTC; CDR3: CASSSGQGSYGYTF
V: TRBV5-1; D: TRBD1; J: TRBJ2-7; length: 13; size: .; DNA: TGCGCCAGCAGCTTCCAGGACAGGGGCGAGCAGTACTTC; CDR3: CASSFQDRGEQYF
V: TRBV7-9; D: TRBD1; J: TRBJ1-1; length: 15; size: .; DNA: TGTGCCAGCAGCTCCACAGGGGGACTTAACACTGAAGCTTTCTTT; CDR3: CASSSTGGLNTEAFF
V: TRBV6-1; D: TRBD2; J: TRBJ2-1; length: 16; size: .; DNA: TGTGCCAGCAGTGGTTCTAGCGGGAGGGGGCGTAATGAGCAGTTCTTC; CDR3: CASSGSSGRGRNEQFF
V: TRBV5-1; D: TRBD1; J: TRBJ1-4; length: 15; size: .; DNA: TGCGCCAGCAGGGATACAGGGGCAACTAATGAAAAACTGTTTTTT; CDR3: CASRDTGATNEKLFF
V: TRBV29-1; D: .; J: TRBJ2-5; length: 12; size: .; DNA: TGCAGCGTTTTAACTAGTACGGTTTCCCAGTACTTC; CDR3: CSVLTSTVSQYF
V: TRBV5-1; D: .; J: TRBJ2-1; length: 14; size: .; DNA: TGCGCCAGCAGCTTGGACGGCTCCTACAATGAGCAGTTCTTC; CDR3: CASSLDGSYNEQFF
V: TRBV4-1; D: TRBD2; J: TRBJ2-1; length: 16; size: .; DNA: TGCGCCAGCAGCCAAGATGGGGGACTAGCGGCAAATGAGCAGTTCTTC; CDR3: CASSQDGGLAANEQFF
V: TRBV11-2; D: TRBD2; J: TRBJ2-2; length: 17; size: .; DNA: TGTGCCAGCAGCCAACGGACTAGCGGGAGGTTCACCGGGGAGCTGTTTTTT; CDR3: CASSQRTSGRFTGELFF
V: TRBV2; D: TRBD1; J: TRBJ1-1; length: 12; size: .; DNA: TGTGCCAGTGGACAGGAGAACACTGAAGCTTTCTTT; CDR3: CASGQENTEAFF
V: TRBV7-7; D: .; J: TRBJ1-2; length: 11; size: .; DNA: TGTGCCAGCAGCCCACATAAGGGCTACACCTTC; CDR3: CASSPHKGYTF
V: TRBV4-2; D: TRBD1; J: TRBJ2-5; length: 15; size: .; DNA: TGTGCCAGCAGCCAAGGGGACAGGGGTATGGAGACCCAGTACTTC; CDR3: CASSQGDRGMETQYF
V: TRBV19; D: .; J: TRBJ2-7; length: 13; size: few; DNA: TGTGCCAGTAGTGTTCAGGGTGCCTACGAGCAGTACTTC; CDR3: CASSVQGAYEQYF
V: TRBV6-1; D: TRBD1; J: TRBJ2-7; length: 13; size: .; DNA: TGTGCCAGCAGTACAGGGGGCGGTTACGAGCAGTACTTC; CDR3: CASSTGGGYEQYF
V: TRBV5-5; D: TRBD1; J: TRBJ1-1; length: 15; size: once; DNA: TGTGCCAGCAGCTCTCAGGGGGCCTCCTACGGTGAAGCTTTCTTT; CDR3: CASSSQGASYGEAFF
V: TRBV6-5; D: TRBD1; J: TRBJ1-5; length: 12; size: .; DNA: TGTGCCAGCAGTGACAGGGATCAGCCCCAGCATTTT; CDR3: CASSDRDQPQHF
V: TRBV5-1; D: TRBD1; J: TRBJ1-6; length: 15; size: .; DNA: TGCGCCAGCAGCAGGACAGGTGTTTTAGGGTCACCCCTCCACTTT; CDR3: CASSRTGVLGSPLHF
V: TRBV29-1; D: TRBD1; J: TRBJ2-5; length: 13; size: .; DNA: TGCAGCACGCCGACAGGGGGCGGAGAGACCCAGTACTTC; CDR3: CSTPTGGGETQYF
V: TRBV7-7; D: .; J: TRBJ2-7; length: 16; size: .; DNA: TGTGCCAGCAGCCCCGTCGAGGCAGTTAGCTCCTACGAGCAGTACTTC; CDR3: CASSPVEAVSSYEQYF
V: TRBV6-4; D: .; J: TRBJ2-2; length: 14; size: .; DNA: TGTGCCAGCGCCCCGGGACACAACACCGGGGAGCTGTTTTTT; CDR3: CASAPGHNTGELFF
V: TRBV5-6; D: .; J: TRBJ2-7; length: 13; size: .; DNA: TGTGCCAGCAGACGCCAGGGCTGGTACGAGCAGTACTTC; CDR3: CASRRQGWYEQYF
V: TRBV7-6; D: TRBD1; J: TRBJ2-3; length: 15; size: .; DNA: TGTGCCAGCAGCCTAAGGGACAGCTCCCAGAGTACGCAGTATTTT; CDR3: CASSLRDSSQSTQYF
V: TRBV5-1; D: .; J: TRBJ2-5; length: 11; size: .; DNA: TGCGCCAGCAGCGCTACAGAGACCCAGTACTTC; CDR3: CASSATETQYF
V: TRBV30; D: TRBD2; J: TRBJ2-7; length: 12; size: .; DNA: TGTGCCTGGAATAGCGGGAACCACGAGCAGTACTTC; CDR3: CAWNSGNHEQYF
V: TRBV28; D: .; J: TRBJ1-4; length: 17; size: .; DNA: TGTGCCAGCAGTTCCGCTGCTTGGGGGGGCGGGAATGAAAAACTGTTTTTT; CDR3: CASSSAAWGGGNEKLFF
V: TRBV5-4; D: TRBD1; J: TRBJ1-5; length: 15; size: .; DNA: TGTGCCAGCAGCTTTGACAGGGGGTCCGATCAGCCCCAGCATTTT; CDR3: CASSFDRGSDQPQHF